These T cell receptor beta chains were read from a single sample in a study of blood T cell repertoires in COVID-19. Libraries were prepared by immunoSEQ multiplex PCR; TCRdb keeps only in-frame clonotypes and omits some of them. The table lists 150,000 to 200,000 clones, under 80% of them singletons. The source material was PBMCs or T cells enriched from blood (not recorded which). These receptors were collected from a woman aged 50 to 60 with acute COVID-19. Both conserved end residues are part of each CDR3. Fields, in order: D gene, clone size, J gene, V gene, CDR3 DNA, CDR3 protein. The D gene is left open where the match is weak. Clone size is stated in some rows and not others, as once, few, many or a class when expanded.

TRBD2,NA,TRBJ2-1,TRBV11-2,TGTGCCAGCAGCCATAAGCTAGCGGGGGCTTTAGATGAGCAGTTCTTC,CASSHKLAGALDEQFF
NA,NA,TRBJ2-3,TRBV29-1,TGCAGCGTTGAGGAGGGAGCAGATACGCAGTATTTT,CSVEEGADTQYF
NA,NA,TRBJ1-4,TRBV5-8,TGTGCCAGCGGGCGGGCTAATGAAAAACTGTTTTTT,CASGRANEKLFF
TRBD1,NA,TRBJ1-2,TRBV6-1,TGTGCCAGCAGTGAACAAAGTGGGGACAGGGGTGGCTACACCTTC,CASSEQSGDRGGYTF
TRBD1,NA,TRBJ2-1,TRBV4-3,TGCGCCAGCAGCCAGGATACACAGGGGTCGTACAATGAGCAGTTCTTC,CASSQDTQGSYNEQFF
NA,NA,TRBJ1-1,TRBV3-1/TRBV3-2,TGTGCCAGCAGCCAAGGGCCGGGGTCCACTGAAGCTTTCTTT,CASSQGPGSTEAFF
NA,NA,TRBJ1-1,TRBV12-3/TRBV12-4,TGTGCCAGCAGTTTTTCCCTCGACACTGAAGCTTTCTTT,CASSFSLDTEAFF
NA,NA,TRBJ2-5,TRBV5-6,TGTGCCAGCCGCCGCGGGGGCCTAGGAGAAGAGACCCAGTACTTC,CASRRGGLGEETQYF
NA,NA,TRBJ2-3,TRBV5-4,TGTGCCAGCAGTTCAGGGTTGGTAGATACGCAGTATTTT,CASSSGLVDTQYF
NA,NA,TRBJ1-5,TRBV19,TGTGCCAGTAGCGTGAGGCAGGGCCAGGATAGGCAGCATTTT,CASSVRQGQDRQHF
NA,NA,TRBJ1-3,TRBV28,TGTGCCAGCAGGGACTTGGGCTCTGGAAACACCATATATTTT,CASRDLGSGNTIYF
TRBD1,few,TRBJ1-1,TRBV19,TGTGCCAGTAGTGCACGGACAGGGGTCGGGGAAGCTTTCTTT,CASSARTGVGEAFF
TRBD1,NA,TRBJ1-6,TRBV19,TGTGCCAGTAACGACAGGGGCGGGTCACCCCTCCACTTT,CASNDRGGSPLHF
NA,NA,TRBJ1-3,TRBV30,TGTGCCTGGAGTGGTCAGGCGGGTGGAAACACCATATATTTT,CAWSGQAGGNTIYF
TRBD1,NA,TRBJ1-2,TRBV28,TGTGCCAGCAGCCCCTCCGACAGGGTCTATGGCTACACCTTC,CASSPSDRVYGYTF
TRBD2,NA,TRBJ2-3,TRBV28,TGTGCCAGCAGTTCCCCGAGGAGCGGGGGGACGGTAGATACGCAGTATTTT,CASSSPRSGGTVDTQYF
NA,NA,TRBJ1-4,TRBV9,TGTGCCAGCAGCGCTTCGGCCGGAGCTGCAACTAATGAAAAACTGTTTTTT,CASSASAGAATNEKLFF
NA,NA,TRBJ1-1,TRBV6-5,TGTGCCAGCAGTTACACAGACAGGATGGTAAAAGCTTTCTTT,CASSYTDRMVKAFF
TRBD1,few,TRBJ1-2,TRBV19,TGTGCCAGTAGTATCTTGGACAGGGCCTATGGCTACACCTTC,CASSILDRAYGYTF
NA,NA,TRBJ1-2,TRBV7-8,TGTGCCAGCAGCTTAGGTGCGACAGTAGCTAACTATGGCTACACCTTC,CASSLGATVANYGYTF
TRBD1,NA,TRBJ1-1,TRBV6-5,TGTGCCAGCGGGCGGGACAGCTCCCTCACTGAAGCTTTCTTT,CASGRDSSLTEAFF
TRBD1,NA,TRBJ2-1,TRBV7-9,TGTGCCAGCAGGGGTAGGGGACAGGGGTTGTTCTTC,CASRGRGQGLFF
TRBD2,NA,TRBJ2-3,TRBV5-1,TGCGCCAGCAGCCCGGCCGGGACTAGCGGGGGCCCCGGAGATACGCAGTATTTT,CASSPAGTSGGPGDTQYF
NA,NA,TRBJ1-5,TRBV6-5,TGTGCCAGCAGTTACGGGCGACAGACCAGCAATCAGCCCCAGCATTTT,CASSYGRQTSNQPQHF
NA,NA,TRBJ2-2,TRBV18,TGTGCCAGCTCACTTCGCGGGGACGGGGAGCTGTTTTTT,CASSLRGDGELFF
NA,NA,TRBJ2-3,TRBV4-2,TGTGCCAGCGCCCCCGAGGAGGCAGATACGCAGTATTTT,CASAPEEADTQYF
NA,NA,TRBJ1-1,TRBV28,TGTGCCAGCAGTTTGCCGCAGGGTCCGCAAGCTTTCTTT,CASSLPQGPQAFF
TRBD1,NA,TRBJ1-3,TRBV7-9,TGTGCCAGCAGTTACACAGGACAGGGTGGAAGAAACACCATATATTTT,CASSYTGQGGRNTIYF
NA,NA,TRBJ1-2,TRBV18,TGTGCCAGCTCACAAATGGGAGCGGGTGGCTATGGCTACACCTTC,CASSQMGAGGYGYTF
TRBD1,NA,TRBJ2-1,TRBV7-8,TGTGCCAGCAGGTGGGACAGGGTCGATAATGAGCAGTTCTTC,CASRWDRVDNEQFF
NA,few,TRBJ2-1,TRBV18,TGTGCCAGCTCACCCTCTAGCTCCTACAATGAGCAGTTCTTC,CASSPSSSYNEQFF
NA,NA,TRBJ2-1,TRBV19,TGTGCCAGTAGTATCCAGGGTGATAGTAATAATGAGCAGTTCTTC,CASSIQGDSNNEQFF
NA,NA,TRBJ1-4,TRBV7-2,TGTGCCAGCAGCCCGACAGGACTTAATGAAAAACTGTTTTTT,CASSPTGLNEKLFF
TRBD1,NA,TRBJ2-1,TRBV27,TGTGCCACGGGACAGGGGGCGTTTGAGCAGTTCTTC,CATGQGAFEQFF
NA,NA,TRBJ1-2,TRBV5-6,TGTGCCAGCAGCTTGCAGGGTAACTATGGCTACACCTTC,CASSLQGNYGYTF
NA,once,TRBJ1-5,TRBV29-1,TGCAGCGTTGAAACAGGGCGAAGCAATCAGCCCCAGCATTTT,CSVETGRSNQPQHF
TRBD2,NA,TRBJ2-1,TRBV5-4,TGTGCCAGCAGCTTGGCTCTAGCGGGGGGATACAATGAGCAGTTCTTC,CASSLALAGGYNEQFF
TRBD1,once,TRBJ2-2,TRBV19,TGTGCCAGTAGTACCCGACAGGGGGCTTGGGGGGAGCTGTTTTTT,CASSTRQGAWGELFF
NA,NA,TRBJ1-6,TRBV27,TGTGCCAGCGGTCTCGCAGGATATAATTCACCCCTCCACTTT,CASGLAGYNSPLHF
NA,NA,TRBJ2-5,TRBV5-1,TGCGCCAGCAGCTTTGGGTGGGGGCAGGAGACCCAGTACTTC,CASSFGWGQETQYF
TRBD1,few,TRBJ2-1,TRBV11-3,TGTGCCAGCAGCTCGGACAGGGGCCCTTACAATGAGCAGTTCTTC,CASSSDRGPYNEQFF
TRBD1,once,TRBJ1-1,TRBV9,TGTGCCAGCAGCGTAGGTTACAGGGGTGAAGCTTTCTTT,CASSVGYRGEAFF
NA,NA,TRBJ1-2,TRBV6-5,TGTGCCAGCAGTTACTCTCGGGGGGACGGCTATGGCTACACCTTC,CASSYSRGDGYGYTF
NA,once,TRBJ1-4,TRBV29-1,TGCAGCGCGACGGGGGGTGAAAAACTGTTTTTT,CSATGGEKLFF
NA,once,TRBJ1-5,TRBV5-8,TGTGCCAGCAGCCTATCCCAGGGTGGCAATCAGCCCCAGCATTTT,CASSLSQGGNQPQHF
NA,few,TRBJ1-2,TRBV28,TGTGCCAGCAGTTCATTCCGGGGGTACGGCTACACCTTC,CASSSFRGYGYTF
NA,few,TRBJ1-1,TRBV7-8,TGTGCCAGCAGCCATGGGCGGAACACTGAAGCTTTCTTT,CASSHGRNTEAFF
TRBD1,NA,TRBJ1-2,TRBV19,TGTGCCAGTAGGAGGACAGGGAGCAACTATGGCTACACCTTC,CASRRTGSNYGYTF
TRBD2,NA,TRBJ2-1,TRBV27,TGTGCCAGCAGTTTACCGACCCGAGTACTAGCGGGGGGGGGCAATGAGCAGTTCTTC,CASSLPTRVLAGGGNEQFF
NA,NA,TRBJ2-5,TRBV3-1/TRBV3-2,TGTGCCAGCCGACCGACAGGTTCCTCAGAGACCCAGTACTTC,CASRPTGSSETQYF
NA,NA,TRBJ1-1,TRBV11-2,TGTGCCAGCAGCTTATTGGGCAGTAGAAGAGAAACTGAAGCTTTCTTT,CASSLLGSRRETEAFF
NA,NA,TRBJ1-1,TRBV4-2,TGTGCCAGCAGCCAAGGCGGGAGGACTGAAGCTTTCTTT,CASSQGGRTEAFF
NA,NA,TRBJ1-6,TRBV7-6,TGTGCCAGCACATGGGAACAGGGCTGGGGGTCACCCCTCCACTTT,CASTWEQGWGSPLHF
NA,NA,TRBJ2-1,TRBV6-5,TGTGCCAGCAGACAGGACATCAATGAGCAGTTCTTC,CASRQDINEQFF
TRBD1,NA,TRBJ1-5,TRBV5-1,TGCGCCAGCAGCTCGGGACAGGGTCGGGAGCCCCAGCATTTT,CASSSGQGREPQHF
NA,few,TRBJ1-1,TRBV28,TGTGCCAGCAGTCCCGGGGGGAGGGGTGAAGCTTTCTTT,CASSPGGRGEAFF
TRBD1,few,TRBJ1-2,TRBV4-1,TGCGCCAGCAGCCAAATTAGGGGGCCCAACTATGGCTACACCTTC,CASSQIRGPNYGYTF
NA,NA,TRBJ2-6,TRBV28,TGTGCCAGCGGGGGAGGCAGCCACTCTGGGGCCAACGTCCTGACTTTC,CASGGGSHSGANVLTF
NA,NA,TRBJ2-3,TRBV19,TGTGCCAGTAGTATAGAGCACAGAACGCAGTATTTT,CASSIEHRTQYF
NA,NA,TRBJ2-3,TRBV4-1,TGCGCCACCTCTCATAAGAGCCCCGCAGATACGCAGTATTTT,CATSHKSPADTQYF